These 22 T cell receptor beta chains came from one sample sequenced in a study of T cell repertoires in cytomegalovirus infection. TCRdb ran MiXCR on the reads and lists one entry per CDR3 protein. This sample has 350,000 to 500,000 distinct CDR3 sequences, with 30% to 40% found just once. The sample was PBMCs. These TCRs come from a human donor in good health (CMV status not recorded). Some clones in this sample may be carry-over from other donors' samples.

This clonotype was counted a few times. The CDR3 sequence is CAIGTTSYNEQFF. CDR3 coding DNA: TGTGCCATCGGGACTACCAGCTACAATGAGCAGTTCTTC. The chain couples TRBV10-3 to TRBJ2-1, with 7 bases matching TRBD2. J was trimmed by 3 bases and V by 8 bases; bases with no gene match: 4. Germline loops: CDR1 ENHRY, CDR2 SYGVKD. CDR3 length equals 13 residues.

This clonotype was counted many times. This chain connects TRBV7-8 to TRBJ2-4; 10 nucleotides line up with TRBD1. Germline CDR1 SGHVS, CDR2 FQNEAQ. Trimming removed 6 bases from V and 3 bases from J; junction bases left unmatched: 14. The CDR3 totals 18 residues. The CDR3 coding sequence is TGTGCCAGCAGTTTTCTACCGGGACAGGGGTTAGGCAAAAACATTCAGTACTTC. The encoded protein is CASSFLPGQGLGKNIQYF.

The rearrangement joins TRBV3-1 to TRBJ1-6; 7 bases line up with TRBD1. The germline V gene encodes CDR1 LGHDT and CDR2 YNNKEL (reference sequence). J was trimmed by 7 bases and V by 5 bases; bases with no gene match: 11. The CDR3 loop spans 16 amino acids. The CDR3 nucleotides read TGTGCCAGCAGCAAAGGGACGGGGACAGCAAATTCACCCCTCCACTTT. Its translation is CASSKGTGTANSPLHF.

This clonotype showed up just a few times. The chain recombines TRBV6-5 with TRBJ1-1, with no clear D. The germline V gene encodes CDR1 MNHEY and CDR2 SVGAGI. V was pared by 7 bases and J by 4 bases, with 13 bases between. The CDR3 contains 13 residues. CDR3 coding DNA: TGTGCCAGCACCAACGGCGGGGTCACTGAAGCTTTCTTT. This encodes CASTNGGVTEAFF.

The chain links TRBV7-9 to TRBJ1-2, with 10 bases aligning to TRBD1. The germline CDR1 and CDR2 sequences are SEHNR and FQNEAQ (reference sequence). The trim removed 5 bases at V and 7 bases at J, leaving 10 bases unmatched. The CDR3 contains 15 residues. The CDR3 spells CASSQSRQGAPGYTF. CDR3 DNA sequence: TGTGCCAGCAGCCAAAGTAGACAGGGGGCGCCTGGCTACACCTTC.

In its sample, this clonotype was seen a few times. The chain's CDR3 is CSALSGPGADGYTF. CDR3 in DNA: TGCAGTGCTCTATCAGGTCCGGGGGCGGATGGCTACACCTTC. The chain is built from TRBV20-1 and TRBJ1-2, with D possibly matching TRBD1 (6 bases). V was pared by 5 bases and J by 6 bases, with 19 bases between. CDR3 size: 14 residues. Germline V gene sequence: CDR1 DFQATT, CDR2 SNEGSKA (reference sequence).

The J gene is TRBJ2-1, the V gene TRBV7-2, with 11 bases lining up with TRBD2. Per the germline V gene, CDR1 is SGHTA and CDR2 is FQGNSA. The V and J ends lost 8 bases and 2 bases, in that order; junction bases with no gene match: 5. CDR3 size: 15 residues. CDR3 in DNA: TGTGCCAGCTCACCACTAGCGGGGGCCTACAATGAGCAGTTCTTC. This sequence encodes CASSPLAGAYNEQFF. Using reference TRBV7-2 and TRBJ2-1 for the parts outside the CDR3, the full variable domain is GAGVSQSPSNKVTEKGKDVELRCDPISGHTALYWYRQSLGQGLEFLIYFQGNSAPDKSGLPSDRFSAERTGGSVSTLTIQRTQQEDSAVYLCASSPLAGAYNEQFFGPGTRLTVL.

This clonotype was seen a handful of times. V is TRBV19 and J is TRBJ2-1, with 9 positions matching TRBD1. Germline assignment: CDR1 LNHDA and CDR2 SQIVND (reference sequence). V was clipped by 5 bases and J by 6 bases; unmatched bases: 5. The CDR3 sequence is 14 residues long. This CDR3 is CASSSRTGVNEQFF. The CDR3 DNA reads as TGTGCCAGTAGTTCACGGACAGGGGTCAATGAGCAGTTCTTC.

This clonotype was counted between two and nine times. The chain links TRBV5-6 to TRBJ2-1; possible D gene TRBD2, 7 bases. Germline loops: CDR1 SGHDT, CDR2 YYEEEE. This CDR3 comprises 14 residues. The V end lost 1 base, the J end lost 7 bases, and 12 bases lay between the germline ends. The CDR3 nucleotides are TGTGCCAGCAGCTTGCCGGGGGGCCAGAATGAGCAGTTCTTC. This codes for CASSLPGGQNEQFF.

The table lists this clonotype with many counts. The chain recombines TRBV7-6 with TRBJ2-7, with 7 bases aligning to TRBD1. V shed 11 bases, J shed 4 bases, and the junction held 8 bases outside the gene matches. CDR1 and CDR2 (germline): SGHVS, FNYEAQ. The CDR3 has 12 residues. The CDR3 sequence: CAAEGQNYEQYF. As DNA, the CDR3 is TGTGCCGCCGAGGGACAGAATTACGAGCAGTACTTC.

The rearrangement links TRBV20-1 to TRBJ1-1, with D possibly matching TRBD1 (5 bases). CDR1 and CDR2 (germline): DFQATT, SNEGSKA (reference sequence). CDR3 length: 11 residues. Trimming pared 1 base from V and 8 bases from J, leaving 8 bases between. This CDR3 is CSARGGVEAFF. CDR3 sequence (DNA): TGCAGTGCTAGAGGGGGGGTCGAAGCTTTCTTT.

The CDR3 bases are TGTGCCAGCCGCACCGGAGGCTTCCGGGGGGAGGAGACCCAGTACTTC. Its protein is CASRTGGFRGEETQYF. The chain has TRBV6-2 or TRBV6-3 and TRBJ2-5, with 7 bases lining up with TRBD2. The germline V gene encodes CDR1 MNHEY and CDR2 SVGEGT. V gave up 8 bases and J gave up 5 bases; unmatched junction bases: 17. The CDR3 extends over 16 amino acids.

The gene calls are TRBV4-1 and TRBJ2-1; 10 bases agree with TRBD2. The junction had 9 bases not matched to a gene; V was cut back by 4 bases and J by 6 bases. CDR1 is MGHRA, CDR2 YSYEKL, per germline. The CDR3 is 16 amino acids. The DNA of the CDR3 is TGCGCCAGCAGCCCTAGCGGGGGAGCCTCTATCAATGAGCAGTTCTTC. This codes for CASSPSGGASINEQFF.

J is TRBJ1-6 and V is TRBV11-1; D unresolved. Trimming stripped 5 bases from V and 9 bases from J, with 8 bases between. The CDR3 runs 12 residues. The germline CDR1 and CDR2 sequences are SGHAT and FQDESV (reference sequence). The CDR3 DNA reads as TGTGCCAGCAGCCTCCGAAGTTCACCCCTCCACTTT. It specifies CASSLRSSPLHF.

This sequence joins TRBV6-6 and TRBJ1-2; a possible D gene is TRBD1 (5 bases). With 7 bases removed from V and 1 base from J, the gap between germline ends came to 13 bases. The CDR3 has 14 residues. CDR1 MNHNY and CDR2 SVGAGI come from the germline V gene (reference sequence). The CDR3 here is CASTPGRFNYGYTF. CDR3 DNA sequence: TGTGCCAGCACCCCGGGGCGGTTTAACTATGGCTACACCTTC.

The chain joins TRBV10-1 to TRBJ2-1; D gene unclear. The CDR3 sequence is 14 residues long. The V end was cut by 0 bases, the J end by 7 bases, with 10 bases between. Per germline, CDR1 WNHNN and CDR2 SYGVQD (reference sequence). CDR3 sequence reads: CASSESWVGNEQFF. The CDR3, as DNA: TGCGCCAGCAGTGAGTCTTGGGTGGGTAATGAGCAGTTCTTC.

This clonotype occurred a few times. In DNA form, the CDR3 reads TGTGCCAGCAGCTTATTTCCGGGATTGGCCAAAAACATTCAGTACTTC. This encodes CASSLFPGLAKNIQYF. The V call is TRBV11-2, the J call TRBJ2-4, with a possible D match to TRBD2 (5 bases). The V and J ends lost 2 bases and 1 base respectively, with 12 bases between them. The CDR3 loop spans 16 amino acids. Germline CDR1 reads SGHAT; CDR2 reads FQNNGV.

The chain combines TRBV6-1 with TRBJ2-3; TRBD2 aligns across 9 bases. Trimming cost V 5 bases and J 7 bases; bases outside gene matches: 7. Germline CDR1 MNHNS, CDR2 SASEGT. This CDR3 region has 14 residues. CDR3 amino acids: CASSSTSGTHTQYF. The CDR3 bases are TGTGCCAGCAGTTCGACTAGCGGAACTCATACGCAGTATTTT.

This clonotype has at least ten counts. V usage is TRBV6-2 or TRBV6-3 and J usage is TRBJ1-1; D not resolved. The CDR3 totals 14 residues. Trimming removed 7 bases at V and 0 bases at J, with 12 bases between. The germline V gene encodes CDR1 MNHEY and CDR2 SVGEGT. The CDR3 spells CASTFGGMNTEAFF. CDR3 nucleotides: TGTGCCAGCACCTTTGGAGGGATGAACACTGAAGCTTTCTTT.

J is TRBJ1-4 and V is TRBV25-1; no definite D call. This CDR3 region has 15 residues. Germline CDR1 is MGHDK and CDR2 is SYGVNS. V lost 5 bases, J lost 8 bases, and 18 bases lay in between. The DNA for the CDR3 is TGTGCCAGCAGTCCCCAGACATCCCGGTGGGAAAAACTGTTTTTT. Translation gives CASSPQTSRWEKLFF.

The CDR3 sequence: CASSGLAGFYEQYF. DNA of the CDR3: TGTGCCAGCAGTGGCTTAGCGGGGTTCTACGAGCAGTACTTC. V gene TRBV6-1 combines with J gene TRBJ2-7; 8 bases are a match to TRBD2. The CDR3 runs 14 residues. J was trimmed by 3 bases and V by 4 bases; bases with no gene match: 5. Germline lookup yields CDR1 MNHNS and CDR2 SASEGT.

This clonotype has just a few counts. The chain joins TRBV3-1 to TRBJ1-5, with D perhaps matching TRBD1 (6 bases). V was cut by 3 bases and J by 3 bases, with 12 bases left in between. The CDR3 has 15 amino acids. Per the germline V gene, CDR1 is LGHDT and CDR2 is YNNKEL (reference sequence). The CDR3, as DNA: TGTGCCAGCAGCCATTCAACAGGGTCCAATCAGCCCCAGCATTTT. This encodes CASSHSTGSNQPQHF.